The 26 T cell receptor beta chains listed next were all sequenced from one sample in a study of cytomegalovirus exposure and HLA in healthy donors. Primers for the PCR totalled 60 Vbeta and 13 Jbeta. Measured with immunoSEQ multiplex PCR; TCRdb has only the in-frame clones, and not every one. The data hold about 160,000 clones, with 75% to 85% observed a single time. Specimen: PBMCs. The receptors come from a young man in good health and CMV-seronegative.

The chain joins TRBV2 to TRBJ1-1; weak D call: TRBD1 (6 bases). Germline CDR1 is SNHLY and CDR2 is FYNNEI. Between the trimmed V and J ends, which lost 6 bases and 3 bases, there was a span of 14 bases. The CDR3 sequence is 14 residues long. In DNA, the CDR3 is TGTGCCAGCAGACCTCCGTACAGGGACACTGAAGCTTTCTTT. Translating gives CASRPPYRDTEAFF.

V usage is TRBV10-3 and J usage is TRBJ2-3; D possibly corresponds to TRBD2 (6 bases). The CDR3 is 14 amino acids. CDR1 ENHRY and CDR2 SYGVKD come from the germline V gene. The V gene lost 6 bases and the J gene lost 4 bases, with 14 bases spanning the gap. The CDR3 loop reads CAIRSGGGADTQYF. In nucleotides, the CDR3 is TGTGCCATCAGGAGCGGAGGCGGGGCAGATACGCAGTATTTT.

The V gene is TRBV6-5, the J gene TRBJ1-2, with 8 bases matching TRBD1. This CDR3 has 11 residues. Germline V gene sequence: CDR1 MNHEY, CDR2 SVGAGI. V lost 5 bases and J lost 8; bases outside the gene matches: 1. The CDR3 DNA reads as TGTGCCAGCAGTGGGGACAGGGGCTACACCTTC. It yields the protein CASSGDRGYTF.

The chain joins TRBV5-6 to TRBJ2-1; 8 positions agree with TRBD1. The germline CDR1 and CDR2 sequences are SGHDT and YYEEEE. The CDR3 covers 15 residues. Unmatched junction bases numbered 7, after V lost 6 bases and J lost 2 bases. Here the CDR3 DNA reads TGTGCCAGCACCCCGACAGGGGTCCCCTACAATGAGCAGTTCTTC. Protein: CASTPTGVPYNEQFF. Drawing the rest from reference TRBV5-6 and TRBJ2-1, the complete variable domain is DAGVTQSPTHLIKTRGQQVTLRCSPKSGHDTVSWYQQALGQGPQFIFQYYEEEERQRGNFPDRFSGHQFPNYSSELNVNALLLGDSALYLCASTPTGVPYNEQFFGPGTRLTVL.

This clone was found a few times. The gene calls are TRBV15 and TRBJ2-3; the match to TRBD2 covers 10 bases. With V trimmed by 0 bases and J by 0 bases, 6 bases remained unmatched. CDR1 is LNHNV and CDR2 is YYDKDF in the germline V gene (reference sequence). The CDR3 covers 18 residues. The CDR3 protein is CATSRDPGLASSTDTQYF. CDR3 DNA sequence: TGTGCCACCAGCAGAGATCCGGGACTAGCGAGTAGCACAGATACGCAGTATTTT. The entire variable domain, with the rest obtained from reference TRBV15 and TRBJ2-3, is as follows: DAMVIQNPRYQVTQFGKPVTLSCSQTLNHNVMYWYQQKSSQAPKLLFHYYDKDFNNEADTPDNFQSRRPNTSFCFLDIRSPGLGDTAMYLCATSRDPGLASSTDTQYFGPGTRLTVL.

Concerning this clone itself: This sample also contains other DNA sequences that code for the same CDR3. The rearrangement links TRBV10-3 to TRBJ2-1, with D tentatively TRBD2 (5 bases). V dropped 6 bases and J dropped 5 bases, with 17 bases sitting between them. This CDR3 region has 15 residues. Per germline, CDR1 ENHRY and CDR2 SYGVKD. CDR3 nucleotide sequence: TGTGCCATCAGCCCCGGGGTCAGAGAGGACAATGAGCAGTTCTTC. This translates into CAISPGVREDNEQFF.

The V call is TRBV9, the J call TRBJ2-1, with 7 bases lining up with TRBD2. After removal of 7 bases from V and 6 bases from J, the junction contained 7 bases not matched to a gene. The CDR3 runs to 13 residues. CDR1 SGDLS and CDR2 YYNGEE come from the germline V gene. The CDR3 coding sequence is TGTGCCAGCGAATCTAGCGGAGTCAATGAGCAGTTCTTC. It specifies CASESSGVNEQFF. The variable domain in full, with the rest retrieved from reference TRBV9 and TRBJ2-1, is DSGVTQTPKHLITATGQRVTLRCSPRSGDLSVYWYQQSLDQGLQFLIQYYNGEERAKGNILERFSAQQFPDLHSELNLSSLELGDSALYFCASESSGVNEQFFGPGTRLTVL.

V usage is TRBV5-5 and J usage is TRBJ1-2, with a weak D call TRBD1 (6 bases). CDR3 size: 14 residues. Per the germline V gene, CDR1 is SGHKS and CDR2 is YYEKEE (reference sequence). V was clipped by 3 bases and J by 8 bases, with 17 bases between them. The DNA for the CDR3 is TGTGCCAGCAGCTCTGGAGGACAGTCGGTGGGCTACACCTTC. The encoded protein is CASSSGGQSVGYTF.

This clone was counted between two and nine times. The CDR3 DNA is TGCGCCAGCAGCCGACTTAGCGACAGGGTGGGTGAAAAACTGTTTTTT. Encoded protein: CASSRLSDRVGEKLFF. The chain carries TRBV4-3 and TRBJ1-4, with 7 bases that match TRBD1. Germline CDR1 reads LGHNA; CDR2 reads YSLEER. The junction had 12 bases not matched to a gene; V was cut back by 4 bases and J by 7 bases. The CDR3 runs to 16 residues.

The gene calls are TRBV27 and TRBJ2-7; TRBD1 is a possible D gene (6 bases). Trimming pared 7 bases from V and 6 bases from J, leaving 13 bases between. This CDR3 comprises 12 residues. CDR1 and CDR2 (germline): MNHEY, SMNVEV (reference sequence). CDR3 coding DNA: TGTGCCAGCATCCATACAGGGAGCGAGCAGTACTTC. This codes for CASIHTGSEQYF.

The rearrangement uses TRBV28 and TRBJ1-5, with TRBD1 identical over 8 bases. Germline values: CDR1 MDHEN, CDR2 SYDVKM. V trimming: 2 bases; J trimming: 1 base; junction bases outside the gene matches: 1. CDR3 length equals 15 residues. This CDR3 reads CASSLRTGSNQPQHF. The CDR3 region has the DNA TGTGCCAGCAGTTTAAGGACAGGGAGCAATCAGCCCCAGCATTTT.

The chain has TRBV30 and TRBJ1-1; no clear D. Germline V lookup: CDR1 GTSNPN, CDR2 SVGIG (reference sequence). This CDR3 spans 10 amino acids. V was clipped by 7 bases and J by 3 bases, with 6 bases between them. CDR3 in DNA: TGTGCCTTATTCCACACTGAAGCTTTCTTT. Protein sequence: CALFHTEAFF. Full variable domain (missing parts from reference TRBV30 and TRBJ1-1): SQTIHQWPATLVQPVGSPLSLECTVEGTSNPNLYWYRQAAGRGLQLLFYSVGIGQISSEVPQNLSASRPQDRQFILSSKKLLLSDSGFYLCALFHTEAFFGQGTRLTVV.

The V and J genes are TRBV13 and TRBJ1-6, with a possible D match to TRBD1 (5 bases). V shed 4 bases and J shed 9 bases, with 10 bases lying between them. CDR3 length: 13 amino acids. In germline, CDR1 is PRHDT, CDR2 FYEKMQ (reference sequence). The CDR3 spells CASSSLDSSPLHF. CDR3 sequence (DNA): TGTGCCAGCAGCTCTTTAGACAGTTCACCCCTCCACTTT.

The rearrangement links TRBV28 to TRBJ2-7; D may be TRBD1 (5 bases). The CDR3 runs 15 residues. V was clipped by 3 bases and J by 0 bases, with 12 bases between them. The germline V gene has CDR1 MDHEN and CDR2 SYDVKM. The CDR3 sequence: CASSFIGELSYEQYF. The CDR3 nucleotides read TGTGCCAGCAGTTTTATAGGGGAACTCTCCTACGAGCAGTACTTC.

J is TRBJ2-7 and V is TRBV5-1, with 14 bases aligning to TRBD2. J was trimmed by 2 bases and V by 3 bases; bases with no gene match: 25. The germline CDR1 and CDR2 sequences are SGHRS and YFSETQ. This CDR3 contains 23 residues. The CDR3 DNA reads as TGCGCCAGCAGCTGGGGGCCGGCAGCCGGAGGGACTAGCGGGGGCCAAATCGCCTACGAGCAGTACTTC. Translation gives CASSWGPAAGGTSGGQIAYEQYF.

The chain is built from TRBV30 and TRBJ1-1; D uncertain. V lost 6 bases and J 11 bases, leaving 13 bases between the germline ends. The CDR3 sequence is 10 residues long. CDR1 is GTSNPN, CDR2 SVGIG, per germline (reference sequence). CDR3: CACGKMEAFF. Here the CDR3 DNA reads TGTGCCTGTGGCAAGATGGAGGCTTTCTTT.

The rearrangement uses TRBV15 and TRBJ2-3; 7 bases are shared with TRBD1. In germline, CDR1 is LNHNV, CDR2 YYDKDF (reference sequence). V shed 0 bases and J 1 base; nucleotides not matched to a gene: 7. The CDR3 has 17 amino acids. CDR3: CATSRDRTGYGTDTQYF. CDR3 sequence (DNA): TGTGCCACCAGCAGAGATAGGACAGGCTACGGCACAGATACGCAGTATTTT.

The genes are TRBV28 and TRBJ1-1; the D is unclear. Germline V gives CDR1 MDHEN, CDR2 SYDVKM. V lost 5 bases to trimming and J lost 7 bases, with 14 bases between them. This CDR3 contains 13 residues. Written as DNA, the CDR3 is TGTGCCAGCAGTCCCAGCGATCTAGGTGAAGCTTTCTTT. Its translation is CASSPSDLGEAFF.

This sequence joins TRBV7-6 and TRBJ2-7; tentative D call: TRBD2 (5 bases). The CDR3 has 11 residues. Per germline, CDR1 SGHVS and CDR2 FNYEAQ. The V gene lost 5 bases and the J gene lost 7 bases, with 9 bases spanning the gap. CDR3 sequence (DNA): TGTGCCAGCAGCCCCGGGATGGAGCAGTACTTC. The encoded protein is CASSPGMEQYF.

This clone was counted only a few times. The chain employs TRBV27 and TRBJ2-1, with a tentative D call TRBD2 (6 bases). CDR1 is MNHEY, CDR2 SMNVEV, per germline (reference sequence). The germline V and J ends were trimmed by 6 bases and 0 bases, with 12 bases remaining between them. The CDR3 is made up of 15 amino acids. The DNA of the CDR3 is TGTGCCAGCAGCCCGGACTATTCCTCCTACAATGAGCAGTTCTTC. Translating gives CASSPDYSSYNEQFF.

The gene calls are TRBV27 and TRBJ2-2; D gene ambiguous. The V end lost 2 bases, the J end lost 0 bases, and 7 bases lay between the germline ends. CDR1 MNHEY and CDR2 SMNVEV come from the germline V gene (reference sequence). This CDR3 region has 15 residues. CDR3 bases: TGTGCCAGCAGTTTAAATGGAGCGAACACCGGGGAGCTGTTTTTT. Amino acids: CASSLNGANTGELFF.

The V gene is TRBV4-3, the J gene TRBJ1-2; D is perhaps TRBD1 (6 bases). Germline assignment: CDR1 LGHNA and CDR2 YSLEER. Trimming took 3 bases from V and 6 from J, leaving 23 bases between them. This CDR3 is built from 17 residues. CDR3 sequence reads: CASSHDLRDTGFHGYTF. The CDR3 nucleotides read TGCGCCAGCAGCCACGACCTCCGGGACACGGGTTTTCATGGCTACACCTTC.

This sequence joins TRBV5-1 and TRBJ2-1; D is possibly TRBD2 (6 bases). The germline V and J ends were trimmed by 1 base and 7 bases, with 12 bases remaining between them. Germline assignment: CDR1 SGHRS and CDR2 YFSETQ. The CDR3 runs 14 residues. The CDR3 nucleotides are TGCGCCAGCAGCTTGTTCCCAGGGAGGAATGAGCAGTTCTTC. Translation: CASSLFPGRNEQFF.

This clone was seen more than once but under ten times. The junction departs from germline at one end; a sequencing error may be responsible. The gene calls are TRBV11-2 and TRBJ2-7; the D gene is possibly TRBD2 (5 bases). The CDR3 covers 12 residues. CDR1 SGHAT and CDR2 FQNNGV come from the germline V gene. The CDR3 DNA reads as TGTGCCAGCAGCCCCCCATCGGGGAATAGCCACTTC. It encodes CASSPPSGNSHF.

CDR3 region: CASSEWGTGVNNGELFF. The CDR3 coding sequence is TGTGCCAGCAGTGAATGGGGGACTGGAGTGAATAACGGGGAGCTGTTTTTT. The chain couples TRBV6-1 to TRBJ2-2; D is possibly TRBD2 (6 bases). This CDR3 contains 17 residues. CDR1 and CDR2 (germline): MNHNS, SASEGT. V shed 2 bases and J shed 7 bases, with 20 bases lying between them.

The rearrangement joins TRBV11-2 to TRBJ2-7; D is possibly TRBD1 (5 bases). Germline CDR1 reads SGHAT; CDR2 reads FQNNGV. The CDR3 runs to 15 residues. V lost 3 bases to trimming and J lost 0 bases, with 12 bases between them. The CDR3 bases are TGTGCCAGCAGCTTGACAGCCGAGTCCTCCTACGAGCAGTACTTC. Protein product: CASSLTAESSYEQYF.